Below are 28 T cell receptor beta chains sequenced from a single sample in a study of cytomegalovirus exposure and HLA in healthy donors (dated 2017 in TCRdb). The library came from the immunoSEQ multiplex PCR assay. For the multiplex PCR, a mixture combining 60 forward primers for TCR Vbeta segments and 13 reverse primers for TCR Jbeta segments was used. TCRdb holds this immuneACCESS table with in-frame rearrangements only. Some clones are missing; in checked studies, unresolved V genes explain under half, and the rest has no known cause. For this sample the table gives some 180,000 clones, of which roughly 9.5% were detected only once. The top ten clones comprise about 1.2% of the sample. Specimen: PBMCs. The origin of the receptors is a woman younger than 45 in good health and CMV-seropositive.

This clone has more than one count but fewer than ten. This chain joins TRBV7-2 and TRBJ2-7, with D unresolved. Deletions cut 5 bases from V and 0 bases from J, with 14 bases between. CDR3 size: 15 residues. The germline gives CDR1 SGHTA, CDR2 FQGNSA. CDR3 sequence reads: CASSVTSSVSYEQYF. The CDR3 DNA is TGTGCCAGCAGCGTGACATCCTCGGTCTCCTACGAGCAGTACTTC.

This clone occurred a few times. CDR3 nucleotides: TGCGCCAGCAGCTTTACCCCGGGACAGGGAGAGACCCAGTACTTC. This translates into CASSFTPGQGETQYF. V is TRBV5-1 and J is TRBJ2-5; 9 nucleotides match TRBD1. The V gene end was trimmed by 2 bases and the J gene end by 4 bases; junction bases not matched to a gene: 6. The CDR3 loop spans 15 amino acids. CDR1 SGHRS and CDR2 YFSETQ come from the germline V gene.

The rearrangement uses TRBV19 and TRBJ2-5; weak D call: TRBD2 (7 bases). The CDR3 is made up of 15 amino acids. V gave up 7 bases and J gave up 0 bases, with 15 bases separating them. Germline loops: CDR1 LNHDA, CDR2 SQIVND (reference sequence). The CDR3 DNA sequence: TGTGCCAGTACCAACGGGGGGCTCGACCAAGAGACCCAGTACTTC. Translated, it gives CASTNGGLDQETQYF.

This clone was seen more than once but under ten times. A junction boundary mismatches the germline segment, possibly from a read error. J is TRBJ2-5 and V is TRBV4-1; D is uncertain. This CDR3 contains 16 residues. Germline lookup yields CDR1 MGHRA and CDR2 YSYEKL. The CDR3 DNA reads TGCGCCAGCAGCCAAGAACCCGTGTTGTCGCAAGAGGCCCAGTACTTC. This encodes CASSQEPVLSQEAQYF.

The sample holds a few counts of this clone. CDR3 coding DNA: TGCGCCAGCAGCTTGGGTATACTTAACTATGGCTACACCTTC. It is translated as CASSLGILNYGYTF. V and J are TRBV5-1 and TRBJ1-2, with D unclear. Germline values: CDR1 SGHRS, CDR2 YFSETQ. V lost 0 bases to trimming and J lost 1 base, with 7 bases between them. The CDR3 runs 14 residues.

Here the CDR3 reads CASSSLAGGPRSGDTQYF. CDR3 in DNA: TGTGCCAGCAGTTCACTAGCGGGAGGGCCAAGGAGCGGAGATACGCAGTATTTT. This chain joins TRBV2 and TRBJ2-3, with 13 bases matching TRBD2. The CDR3 has 18 residues. After removal of 5 bases from V and 5 bases from J, the junction contained 13 bases not matched to a gene. Germline V lookup: CDR1 SNHLY, CDR2 FYNNEI.

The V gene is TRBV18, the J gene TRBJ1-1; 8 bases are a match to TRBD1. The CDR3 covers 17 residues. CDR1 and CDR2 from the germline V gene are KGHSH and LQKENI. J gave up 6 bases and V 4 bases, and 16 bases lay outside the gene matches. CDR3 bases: TGTGCCAGCTCACGCGTTGCGCCTGGGACAGGCCTCTCTGAAGCTTTCTTT. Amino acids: CASSRVAPGTGLSEAFF.

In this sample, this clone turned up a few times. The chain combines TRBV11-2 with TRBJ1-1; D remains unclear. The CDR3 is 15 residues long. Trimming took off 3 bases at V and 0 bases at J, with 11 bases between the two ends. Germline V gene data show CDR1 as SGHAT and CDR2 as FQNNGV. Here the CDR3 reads CASSFMSQLNTEAFF. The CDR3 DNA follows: TGTGCCAGCAGCTTCATGAGCCAACTGAACACTGAAGCTTTCTTT.

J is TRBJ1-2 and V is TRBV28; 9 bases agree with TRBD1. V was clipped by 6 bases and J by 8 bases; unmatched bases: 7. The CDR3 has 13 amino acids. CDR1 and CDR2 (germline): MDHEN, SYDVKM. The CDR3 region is CASRGDRVGGYTF. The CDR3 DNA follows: TGTGCCAGCAGGGGGGACAGGGTTGGGGGCTACACCTTC.

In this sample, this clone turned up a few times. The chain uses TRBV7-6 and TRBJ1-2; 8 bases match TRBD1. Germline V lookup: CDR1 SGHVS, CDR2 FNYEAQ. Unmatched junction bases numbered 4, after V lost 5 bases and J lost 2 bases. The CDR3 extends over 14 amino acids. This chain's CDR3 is CASSHGTGNYGYTF. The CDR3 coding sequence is TGTGCCAGCAGCCACGGGACAGGCAACTATGGCTACACCTTC. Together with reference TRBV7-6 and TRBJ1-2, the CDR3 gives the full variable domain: GAGVSQSPRYKVTKRGQDVALRCDPISGHVSLYWYRQALGQGPEFLTYFNYEAQQDKSGLPNDRFSAERPEGSISTLTIQRTEQRDSAMYRCASSHGTGNYGYTFGSGTRLTVV.

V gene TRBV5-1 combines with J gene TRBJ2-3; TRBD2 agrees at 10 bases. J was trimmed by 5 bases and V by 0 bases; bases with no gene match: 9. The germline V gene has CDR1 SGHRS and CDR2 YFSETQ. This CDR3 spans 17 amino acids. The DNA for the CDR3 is TGCGCCAGCAGCTTGGTGTCTAGCGGGAGAAGGGGAGATACGCAGTATTTT. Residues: CASSLVSSGRRGDTQYF.

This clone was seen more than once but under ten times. This CDR3 reads CAWERLAEQFF. Here the CDR3 DNA reads TGTGCCTGGGAACGACTAGCTGAGCAGTTCTTC. The chain links TRBV30 to TRBJ2-1; 7 positions agree with TRBD2. The CDR3 is 11 residues long. With V trimmed by 5 bases and J by 9 bases, 4 bases remained unmatched. Germline V lookup: CDR1 GTSNPN, CDR2 SVGIG (reference sequence).

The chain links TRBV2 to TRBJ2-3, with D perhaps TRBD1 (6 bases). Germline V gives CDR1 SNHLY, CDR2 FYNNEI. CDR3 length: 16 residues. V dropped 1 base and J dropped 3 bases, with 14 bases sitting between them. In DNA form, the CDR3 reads TGTGCCAGCAGTGAAGATACAGCCCAGGGGACAGATACGCAGTATTTT. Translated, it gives CASSEDTAQGTDTQYF.

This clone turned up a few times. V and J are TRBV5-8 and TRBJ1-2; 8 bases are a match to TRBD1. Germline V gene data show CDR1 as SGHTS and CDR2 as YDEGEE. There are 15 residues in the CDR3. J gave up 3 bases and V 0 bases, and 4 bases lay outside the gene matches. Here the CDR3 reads CASSLGDRRDYGYTF. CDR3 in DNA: TGTGCCAGCAGCTTGGGGGACAGGCGGGACTATGGCTACACCTTC.

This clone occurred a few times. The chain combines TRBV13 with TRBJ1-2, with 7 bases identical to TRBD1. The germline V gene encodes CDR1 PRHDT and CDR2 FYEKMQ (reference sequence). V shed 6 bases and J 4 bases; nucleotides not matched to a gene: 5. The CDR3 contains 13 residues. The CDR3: CASSRGGAYGYTF. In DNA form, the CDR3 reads TGTGCCAGCAGTAGAGGGGGCGCCTATGGCTACACCTTC.

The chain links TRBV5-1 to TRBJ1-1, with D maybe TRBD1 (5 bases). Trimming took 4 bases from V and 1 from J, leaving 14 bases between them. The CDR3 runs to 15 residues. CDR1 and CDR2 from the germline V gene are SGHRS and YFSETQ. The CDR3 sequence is CASSPRGGPNTEAFF. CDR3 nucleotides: TGCGCCAGCAGCCCACGCGGGGGACCGAACACTGAAGCTTTCTTT.

The CDR3: CASSENREPGAFF. CDR3 DNA sequence: TGTGCCAGCAGTGAAAACCGGGAGCCAGGAGCTTTCTTT. This chain joins TRBV6-1 and TRBJ1-1, with D uncertain. The V gene lost 2 bases and the J gene lost 10 bases, with 14 bases spanning the gap. Germline V gene data show CDR1 as MNHNS and CDR2 as SASEGT. The CDR3 covers 13 residues.

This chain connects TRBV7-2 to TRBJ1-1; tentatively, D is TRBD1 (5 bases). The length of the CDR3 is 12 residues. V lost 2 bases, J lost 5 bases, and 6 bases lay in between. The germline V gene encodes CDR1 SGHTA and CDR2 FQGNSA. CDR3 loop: CASSLRGTEAFF. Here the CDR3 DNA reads TGTGCCAGCAGCTTACGGGGGACTGAAGCTTTCTTT.

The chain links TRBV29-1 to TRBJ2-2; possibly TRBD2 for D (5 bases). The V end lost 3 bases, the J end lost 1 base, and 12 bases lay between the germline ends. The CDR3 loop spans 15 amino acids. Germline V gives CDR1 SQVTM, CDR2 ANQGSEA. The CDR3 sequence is CSVDGGLGNTGELFF. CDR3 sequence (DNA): TGCAGCGTTGACGGCGGGCTCGGGAACACCGGGGAGCTGTTTTTT.

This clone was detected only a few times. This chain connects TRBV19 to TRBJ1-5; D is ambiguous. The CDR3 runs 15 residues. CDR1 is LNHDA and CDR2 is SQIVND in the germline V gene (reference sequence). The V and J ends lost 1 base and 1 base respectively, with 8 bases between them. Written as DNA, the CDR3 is TGTGCCAGTAGTATAGGAACACTAAGCAATCAGCCCCAGCATTTT. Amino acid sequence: CASSIGTLSNQPQHF.

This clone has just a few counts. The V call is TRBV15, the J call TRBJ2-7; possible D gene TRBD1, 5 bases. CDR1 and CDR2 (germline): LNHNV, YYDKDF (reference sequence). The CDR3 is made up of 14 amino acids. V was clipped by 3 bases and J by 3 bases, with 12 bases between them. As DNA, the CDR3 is TGTGCCACCAGCAGGTTGGCAGGGATCTACGAGCAGTACTTC. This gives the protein CATSRLAGIYEQYF.

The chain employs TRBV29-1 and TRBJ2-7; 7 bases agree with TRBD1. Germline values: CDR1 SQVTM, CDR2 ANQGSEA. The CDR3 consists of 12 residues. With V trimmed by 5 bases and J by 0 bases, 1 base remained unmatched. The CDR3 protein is CSVNRGSYEQYF. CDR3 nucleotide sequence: TGCAGCGTTAACAGGGGCTCCTACGAGCAGTACTTC.

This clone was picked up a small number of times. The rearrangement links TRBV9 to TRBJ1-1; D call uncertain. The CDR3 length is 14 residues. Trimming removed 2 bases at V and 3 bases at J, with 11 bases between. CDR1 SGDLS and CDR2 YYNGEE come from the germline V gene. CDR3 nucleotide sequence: TGTGCCAGCAGCGTCTCCACCTCAGACACTGAAGCTTTCTTT. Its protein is CASSVSTSDTEAFF.

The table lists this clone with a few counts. CDR3 in amino acids: CASSLGQGDVNEQYF. The CDR3 DNA is TGTGCCAGCAGCTTAGGACAGGGAGACGTGAACGAGCAGTACTTC. The chain couples TRBV11-2 to TRBJ2-7; 7 bases are a match to TRBD1. This CDR3 region has 15 residues. The trim removed 1 base at V and 5 bases at J, leaving 8 bases unmatched. Germline CDR1 SGHAT, CDR2 FQNNGV.

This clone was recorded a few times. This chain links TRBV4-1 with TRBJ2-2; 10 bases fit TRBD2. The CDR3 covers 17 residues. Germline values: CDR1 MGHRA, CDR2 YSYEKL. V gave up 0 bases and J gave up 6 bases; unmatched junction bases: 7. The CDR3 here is CASSQDGSGRGAGELFF. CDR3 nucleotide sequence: TGCGCCAGCAGCCAAGATGGCAGCGGGAGGGGTGCCGGGGAGCTGTTTTTT.

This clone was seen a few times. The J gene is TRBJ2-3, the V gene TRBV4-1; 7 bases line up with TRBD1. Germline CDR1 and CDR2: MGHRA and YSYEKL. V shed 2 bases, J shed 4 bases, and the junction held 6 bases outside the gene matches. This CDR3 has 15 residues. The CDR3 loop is CASSQLTGFADTQYF. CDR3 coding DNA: TGCGCCAGCAGCCAATTGACAGGGTTCGCAGATACGCAGTATTTT.

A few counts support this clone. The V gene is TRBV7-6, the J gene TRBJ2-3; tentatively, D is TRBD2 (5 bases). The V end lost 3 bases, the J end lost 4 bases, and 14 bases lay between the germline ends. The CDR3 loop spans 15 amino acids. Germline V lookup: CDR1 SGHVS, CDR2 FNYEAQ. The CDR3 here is CASSLSGEKADTQYF. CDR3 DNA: TGTGCCAGCAGCTTGAGCGGAGAAAAGGCAGATACGCAGTATTTT. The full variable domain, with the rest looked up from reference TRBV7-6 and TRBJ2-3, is GAGVSQSPRYKVTKRGQDVALRCDPISGHVSLYWYRQALGQGPEFLTYFNYEAQQDKSGLPNDRFSAERPEGSISTLTIQRTEQRDSAMYRCASSLSGEKADTQYFGPGTRLTVL.

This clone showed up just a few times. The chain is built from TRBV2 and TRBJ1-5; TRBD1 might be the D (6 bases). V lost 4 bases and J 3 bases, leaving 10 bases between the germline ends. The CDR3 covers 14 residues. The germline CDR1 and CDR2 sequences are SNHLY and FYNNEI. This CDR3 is CASSVQGYNQPQHF. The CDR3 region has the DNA TGTGCCAGCAGTGTACAGGGATACAATCAGCCCCAGCATTTT.